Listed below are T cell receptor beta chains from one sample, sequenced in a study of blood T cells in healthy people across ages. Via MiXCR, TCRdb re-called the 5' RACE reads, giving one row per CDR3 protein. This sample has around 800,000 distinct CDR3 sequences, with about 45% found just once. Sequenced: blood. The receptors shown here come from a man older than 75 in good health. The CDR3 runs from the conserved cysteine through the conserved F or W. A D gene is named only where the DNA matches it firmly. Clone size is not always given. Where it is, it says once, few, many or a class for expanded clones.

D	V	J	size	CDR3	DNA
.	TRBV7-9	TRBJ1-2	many	CASSLGRPLDGYTF	TGTGCCAGCAGCTTAGGCAGACCCCTGGATGGCTACACCTTC
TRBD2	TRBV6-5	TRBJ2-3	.	CASKREAADTQYF	TGTGCCAGCAAGCGGGAGGCGGCAGATACGCAGTATTTT
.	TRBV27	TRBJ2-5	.	CASRRRGSPRETQYF	TGTGCCAGCAGACGGAGAGGGTCTCCAAGGGAGACCCAGTACTTC
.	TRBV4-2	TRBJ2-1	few	CASSQVSESSYNEQFF	TGTGCCAGCAGCCAAGTTAGCGAAAGCTCCTACAATGAGCAGTTCTTC
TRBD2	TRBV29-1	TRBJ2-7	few	CSVDGASGSTEQYF	TGCAGCGTTGATGGTGCTAGCGGGAGTACCGAGCAGTACTTC
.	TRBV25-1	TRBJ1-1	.	CASSETGANTEAFF	TGTGCCAGCAGTGAGACAGGAGCGAACACTGAAGCTTTCTTT
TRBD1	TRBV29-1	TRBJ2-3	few	CSVSGQTTDAQYF	TGCAGCGTGTCGGGACAGACCACAGATGCGCAGTATTTT
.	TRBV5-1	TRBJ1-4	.	CASSLSGTTNEKLFF	TGCGCCAGCAGCTTATCCGGGACAACTAATGAAAAACTGTTTTTT
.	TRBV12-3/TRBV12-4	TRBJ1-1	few	CASSPPALSSTEAFF	TGTGCCAGCAGTCCGCCGGCTCTTTCAAGCACTGAAGCTTTCTTT
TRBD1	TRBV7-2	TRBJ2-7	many	CASSSQGVLEEQYF	TGTGCCAGCAGCTCTCAGGGGGTCTTAGAAGAGCAGTACTTC
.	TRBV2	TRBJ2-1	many	CASSGPGGPNEQFF	TGTGCCAGCAGTGGGCCCGGGGGGCCGAATGAGCAGTTCTTC
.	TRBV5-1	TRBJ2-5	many	CASSLGGREGQETQYF	TGCGCCAGCAGCTTGGGGGGGCGCGAGGGCCAAGAGACCCAGTACTTC
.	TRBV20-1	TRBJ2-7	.	CSARDSRASPYEQYF	TGCAGTGCTAGAGACTCAAGGGCAAGTCCTTACGAGCAGTACTTC
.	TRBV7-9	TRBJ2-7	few	CASSSTRARFYEQYF	TGTGCCAGCAGCTCGACAAGAGCGAGATTCTACGAGCAGTACTTC
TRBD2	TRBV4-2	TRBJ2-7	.	CASSQKTSGYEQYF	TGTGCCAGCAGCCAAAAGACTAGCGGCTACGAGCAGTACTTC
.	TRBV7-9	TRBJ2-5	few	CASTGGFQETQYF	TGTGCCAGCACCGGGGGCTTCCAAGAGACCCAGTACTTC
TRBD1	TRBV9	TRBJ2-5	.	CASSQSGTERWTQYF	TGTGCCAGCAGTCAATCCGGGACAGAGCGGTGGACCCAGTACTTC
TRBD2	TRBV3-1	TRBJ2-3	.	CASSQDFPGSSGRFRYTQYF	TGTGCCAGCAGCCAAGACTTCCCGGGATCTAGCGGGAGGTTCCGGTATACGCAGTATTTT
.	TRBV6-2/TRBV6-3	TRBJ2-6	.	CASSYLDSGANVLTF	TGTGCCAGCAGTTACTTAGACTCTGGGGCCAACGTCCTGACTTTC
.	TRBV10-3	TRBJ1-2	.	CAISDLGDYGYTF	TGTGCCATCAGTGACCTAGGAGACTATGGCTACACCTTC
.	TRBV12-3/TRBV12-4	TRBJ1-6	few	CASSLQEGSPLHF	TGTGCCAGCAGCCTCCAAGAGGGTTCACCCCTCCACTTT
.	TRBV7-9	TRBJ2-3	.	CASSLPVGPTDTQYF	TGTGCCAGCAGCCTCCCAGTGGGGCCCACAGATACGCAGTATTTT
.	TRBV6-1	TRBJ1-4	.	CASSERGALNEKLFF	TGTGCCAGCAGTGAGCGGGGGGCCCTTAATGAAAAACTGTTTTTT
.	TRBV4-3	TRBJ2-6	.	CASSHDSGTNVLTF	TGCGCCAGCAGCCACGACTCTGGGACCAACGTCCTGACTTTC
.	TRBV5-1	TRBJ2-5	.	CASSIRLGSQNEQYF	TGCGCCAGCAGCATACGGTTGGGGTCTCAGAATGAGCAGTACTTC
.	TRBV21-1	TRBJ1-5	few	CASPGRGHQPQHF	TGTGCCAGCCCGGGGAGAGGGCATCAGCCCCAGCATTTT
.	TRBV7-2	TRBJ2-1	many	CASSLATSNEQFF	TGTGCCAGCAGCTTAGCGACTAGTAATGAGCAGTTCTTC
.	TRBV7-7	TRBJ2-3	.	CASSLGVPDGDTQYF	TGTGCTAGCAGCTTAGGGGTACCCGATGGAGATACGCAGTATTTT
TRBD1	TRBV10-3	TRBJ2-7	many	CAISPTGVSHEQYF	TGTGCCATCAGCCCGACAGGGGTTTCCCACGAGCAGTACTTC